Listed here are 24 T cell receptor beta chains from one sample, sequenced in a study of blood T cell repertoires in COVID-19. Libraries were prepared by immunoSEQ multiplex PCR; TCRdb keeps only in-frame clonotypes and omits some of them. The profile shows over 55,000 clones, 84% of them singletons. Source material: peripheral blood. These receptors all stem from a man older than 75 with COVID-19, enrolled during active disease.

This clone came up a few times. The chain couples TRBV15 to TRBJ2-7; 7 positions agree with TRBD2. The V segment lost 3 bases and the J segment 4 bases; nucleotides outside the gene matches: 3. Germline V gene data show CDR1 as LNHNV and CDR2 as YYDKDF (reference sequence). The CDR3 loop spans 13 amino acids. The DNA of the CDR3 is TGTGCCACCAGCAGCAGCGGGACGTACGAGCAGTACGTC. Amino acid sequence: CATSSSGTYEQYV.

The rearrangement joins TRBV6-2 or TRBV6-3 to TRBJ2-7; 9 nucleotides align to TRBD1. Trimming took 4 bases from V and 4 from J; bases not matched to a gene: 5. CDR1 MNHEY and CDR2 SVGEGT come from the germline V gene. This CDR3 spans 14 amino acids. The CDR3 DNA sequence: TGTGCCAGCAGTTCGAGGACAGGGGTGTACGAGCAGTACGTC. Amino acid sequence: CASSSRTGVYEQYV.

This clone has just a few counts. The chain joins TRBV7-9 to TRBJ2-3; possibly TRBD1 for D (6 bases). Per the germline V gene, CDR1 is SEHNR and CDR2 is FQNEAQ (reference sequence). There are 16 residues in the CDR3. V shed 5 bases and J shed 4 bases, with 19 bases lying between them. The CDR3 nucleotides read TGTGCCAGCAGCCCTAGGGTTGGGGGCACGGCAGATACGCAGTATTTT. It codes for CASSPRVGGTADTQYF. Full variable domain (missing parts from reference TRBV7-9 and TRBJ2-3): DTGVSQNPRHKITKRGQNVTFRCDPISEHNRLYWYRQTLGQGPEFLTYFQNEAQLEKSRLLSDRFSAERPKGSFSTLEIQRTEQGDSAMYLCASSPRVGGTADTQYFGPGTRLTVL.

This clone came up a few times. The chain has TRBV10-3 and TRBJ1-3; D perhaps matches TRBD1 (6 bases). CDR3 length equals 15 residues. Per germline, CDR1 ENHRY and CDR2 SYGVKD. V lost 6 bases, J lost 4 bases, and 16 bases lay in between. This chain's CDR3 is CAISGGPGSGNTIYF. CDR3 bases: TGTGCCATCAGCGGGGGGCCAGGTTCCGGAAACACCATATATTTT.

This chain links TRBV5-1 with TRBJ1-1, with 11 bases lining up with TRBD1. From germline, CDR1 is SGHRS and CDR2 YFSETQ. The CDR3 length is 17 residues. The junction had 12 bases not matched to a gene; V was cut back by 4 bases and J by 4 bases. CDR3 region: CASSQDRGQMGSTEAFF. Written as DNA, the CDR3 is TGCGCCAGCAGCCAGGACAGGGGGCAAATGGGGAGCACTGAAGCTTTCTTT.

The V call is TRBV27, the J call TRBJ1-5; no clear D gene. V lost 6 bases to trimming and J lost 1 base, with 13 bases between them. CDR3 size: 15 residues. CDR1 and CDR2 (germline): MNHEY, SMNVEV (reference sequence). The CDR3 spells CASREMGPSNQPQHF. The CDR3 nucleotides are TGTGCCAGCAGAGAAATGGGCCCAAGCAATCAGCCCCAGCATTTT.

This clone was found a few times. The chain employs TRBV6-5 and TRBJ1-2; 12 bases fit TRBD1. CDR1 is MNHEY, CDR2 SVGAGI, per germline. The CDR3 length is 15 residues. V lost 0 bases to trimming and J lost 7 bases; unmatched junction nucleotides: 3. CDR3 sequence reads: CASSYSGTGGGGYTF. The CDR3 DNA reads TGTGCCAGCAGTTACTCGGGGACAGGGGGCGGTGGCTACACCTTC.

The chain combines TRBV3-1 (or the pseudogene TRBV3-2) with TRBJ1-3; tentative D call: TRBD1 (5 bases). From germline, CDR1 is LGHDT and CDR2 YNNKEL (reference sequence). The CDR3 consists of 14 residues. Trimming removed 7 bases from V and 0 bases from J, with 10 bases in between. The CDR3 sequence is CASTDRDSGNTIYF. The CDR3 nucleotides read TGTGCCAGCACTGACAGAGACTCTGGAAACACCATATATTTT.

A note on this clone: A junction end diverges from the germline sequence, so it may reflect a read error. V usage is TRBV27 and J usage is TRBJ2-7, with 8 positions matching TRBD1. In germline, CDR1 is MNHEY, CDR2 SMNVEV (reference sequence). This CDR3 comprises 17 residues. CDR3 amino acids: CASRLSGASTGGYEQYF. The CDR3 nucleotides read TGTGCCAGCAGATTATCGGGGGCCTCCACAGGGGGATACGAGCAGTACTTC.

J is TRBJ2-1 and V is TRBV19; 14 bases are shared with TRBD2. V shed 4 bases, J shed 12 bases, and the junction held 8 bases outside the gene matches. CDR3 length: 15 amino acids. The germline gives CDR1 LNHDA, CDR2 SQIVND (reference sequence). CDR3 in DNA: TGTGCCAGTAGTACGAGACTAGCGGGAGGGGTTGGGCAGTTCTTC. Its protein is CASSTRLAGGVGQFF.

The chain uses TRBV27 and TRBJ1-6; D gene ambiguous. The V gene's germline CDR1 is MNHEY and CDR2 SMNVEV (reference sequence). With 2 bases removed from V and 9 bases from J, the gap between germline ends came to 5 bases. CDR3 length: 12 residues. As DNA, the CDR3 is TGTGCCAGCAGTTTAGAGGGTTCACCCCTCCACTTT. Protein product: CASSLEGSPLHF.

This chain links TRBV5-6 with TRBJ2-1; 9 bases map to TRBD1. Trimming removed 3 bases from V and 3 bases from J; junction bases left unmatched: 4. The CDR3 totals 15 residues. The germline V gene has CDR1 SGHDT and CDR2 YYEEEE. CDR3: CASSSRQGVYNEQFF. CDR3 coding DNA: TGTGCCAGCAGCTCCAGACAGGGGGTCTACAATGAGCAGTTCTTC. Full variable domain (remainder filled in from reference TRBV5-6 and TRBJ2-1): DAGVTQSPTHLIKTRGQQVTLRCSPKSGHDTVSWYQQALGQGPQFIFQYYEEEERQRGNFPDRFSGHQFPNYSSELNVNALLLGDSALYLCASSSRQGVYNEQFFGPGTRLTVL.

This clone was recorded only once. In DNA, the CDR3 is TGTGCCAGTAGTGTGGGACAGCTCAATCAGCCCCAGCATTTT. As protein: CASSVGQLNQPQHF. This chain connects TRBV19 to TRBJ1-5; 7 bases are shared with TRBD1. V lost 5 bases and J lost 3; bases outside the gene matches: 4. Germline CDR1 reads LNHDA; CDR2 reads SQIVND (reference sequence). The CDR3 spans 14 residues.

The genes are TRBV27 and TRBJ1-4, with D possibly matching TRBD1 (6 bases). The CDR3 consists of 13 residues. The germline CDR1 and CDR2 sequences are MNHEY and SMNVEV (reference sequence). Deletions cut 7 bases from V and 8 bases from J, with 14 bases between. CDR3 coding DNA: TGTGCCAGCACTACAGGGTCGGGGGAAAAACTGTTTTTT. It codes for CASTTGSGEKLFF.

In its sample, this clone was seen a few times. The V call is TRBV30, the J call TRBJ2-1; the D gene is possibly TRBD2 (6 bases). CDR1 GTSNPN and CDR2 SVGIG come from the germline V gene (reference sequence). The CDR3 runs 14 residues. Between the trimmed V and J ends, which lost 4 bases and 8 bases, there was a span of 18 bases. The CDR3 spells CAWKLRGRWDEQFF. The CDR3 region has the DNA TGTGCCTGGAAACTTCGGGGGAGATGGGATGAGCAGTTCTTC.

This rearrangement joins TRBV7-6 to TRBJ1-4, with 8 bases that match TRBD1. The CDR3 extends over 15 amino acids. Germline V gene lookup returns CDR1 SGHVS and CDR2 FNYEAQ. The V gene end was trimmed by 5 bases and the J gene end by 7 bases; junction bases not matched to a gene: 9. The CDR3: CASSGRQGRGEKLFF. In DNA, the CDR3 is TGTGCCAGCAGCGGAAGACAGGGGAGGGGTGAAAAACTGTTTTTT.

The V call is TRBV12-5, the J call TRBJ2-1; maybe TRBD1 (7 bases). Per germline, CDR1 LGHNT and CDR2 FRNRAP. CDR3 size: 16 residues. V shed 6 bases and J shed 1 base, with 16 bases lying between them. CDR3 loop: CASGSNRGGSYNEQFF. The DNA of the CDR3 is TGTGCTAGTGGGTCGAACAGGGGAGGATCCTACAATGAGCAGTTCTTC.

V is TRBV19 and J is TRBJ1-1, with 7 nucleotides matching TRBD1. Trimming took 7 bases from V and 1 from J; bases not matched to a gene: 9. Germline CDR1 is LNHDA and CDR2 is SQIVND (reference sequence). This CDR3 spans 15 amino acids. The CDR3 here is CASTSRGTENTEAFF. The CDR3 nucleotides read TGTGCCAGTACCAGCCGGGGGACAGAGAACACTGAAGCTTTCTTT. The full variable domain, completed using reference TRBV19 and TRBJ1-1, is DGGITQSPKYLFRKEGQNVTLSCEQNLNHDAMYWYRQDPGQGLRLIYYSQIVNDFQKGDIAEGYSVSREKKESFPLTVTSAQKNPTAFYLCASTSRGTENTEAFFGQGTRLTVV.

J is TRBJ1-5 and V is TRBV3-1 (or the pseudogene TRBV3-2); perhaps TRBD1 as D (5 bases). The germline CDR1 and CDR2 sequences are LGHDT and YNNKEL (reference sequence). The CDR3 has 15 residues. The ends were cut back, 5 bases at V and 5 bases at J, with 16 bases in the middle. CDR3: CASSGGTLIDQPQHF. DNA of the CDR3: TGTGCCAGCAGCGGGGGGACCCTAATTGATCAGCCCCAGCATTTT.

CDR3 amino acids: CASSQGDTYRLNTEAFF. CDR3 in DNA: TGTGCCAGCAGCCAAGGGGACACGTATAGGTTGAACACTGAAGCTTTCTTT. The chain couples TRBV3-1 (or the pseudogene TRBV3-2) to TRBJ1-1; D is possibly TRBD1 (6 bases). This CDR3 contains 17 residues. Germline V gene sequence: CDR1 LGHDT, CDR2 YNNKEL (reference sequence). V was shortened by 1 base and J by 0 bases, with 15 bases between the two germline ends.

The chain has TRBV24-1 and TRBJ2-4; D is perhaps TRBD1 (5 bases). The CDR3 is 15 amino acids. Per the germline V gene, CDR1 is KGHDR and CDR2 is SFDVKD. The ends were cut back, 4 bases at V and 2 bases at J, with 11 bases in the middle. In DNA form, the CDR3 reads TGTGCCACCAGTGACAGGGATGGGTCCAAAAACATTCAGTACTTC. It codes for CATSDRDGSKNIQYF.

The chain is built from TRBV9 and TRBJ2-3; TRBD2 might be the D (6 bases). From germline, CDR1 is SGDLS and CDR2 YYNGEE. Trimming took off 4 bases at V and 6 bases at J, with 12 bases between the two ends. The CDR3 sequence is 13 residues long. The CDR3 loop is CASSLSGGDTQYF. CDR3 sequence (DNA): TGTGCCAGCAGCCTTAGCGGAGGGGATACGCAGTATTTT.

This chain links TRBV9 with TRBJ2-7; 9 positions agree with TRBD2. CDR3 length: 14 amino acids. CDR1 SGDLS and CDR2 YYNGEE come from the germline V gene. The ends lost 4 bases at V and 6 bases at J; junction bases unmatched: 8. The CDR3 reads CASSPGLATPEQYF. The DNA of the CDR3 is TGTGCCAGCAGCCCCGGACTAGCGACCCCCGAGCAGTACTTC.

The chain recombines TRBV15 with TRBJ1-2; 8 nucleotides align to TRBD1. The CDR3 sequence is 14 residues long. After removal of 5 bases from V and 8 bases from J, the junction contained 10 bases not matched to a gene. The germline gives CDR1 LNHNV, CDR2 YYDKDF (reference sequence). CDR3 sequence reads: CATSYGQGVSGYTF. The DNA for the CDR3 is TGTGCCACCAGCTATGGACAGGGAGTAAGCGGCTACACCTTC.